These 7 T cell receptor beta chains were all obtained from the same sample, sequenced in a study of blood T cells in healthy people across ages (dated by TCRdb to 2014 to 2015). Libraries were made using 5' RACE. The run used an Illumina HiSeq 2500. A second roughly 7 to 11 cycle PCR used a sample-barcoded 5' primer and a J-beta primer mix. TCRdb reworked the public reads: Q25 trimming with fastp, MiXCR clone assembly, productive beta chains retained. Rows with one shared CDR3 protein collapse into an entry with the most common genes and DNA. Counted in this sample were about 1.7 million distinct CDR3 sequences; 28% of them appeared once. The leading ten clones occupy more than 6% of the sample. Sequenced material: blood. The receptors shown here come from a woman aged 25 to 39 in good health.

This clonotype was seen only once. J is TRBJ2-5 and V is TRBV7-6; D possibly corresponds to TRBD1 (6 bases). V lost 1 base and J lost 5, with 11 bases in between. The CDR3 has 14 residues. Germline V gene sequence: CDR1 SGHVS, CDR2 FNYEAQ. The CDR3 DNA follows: TGTGCCAGCAGCTTAGTCCCGCAGGGGGAGACCCAGTACTTC. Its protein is CASSLVPQGETQYF.

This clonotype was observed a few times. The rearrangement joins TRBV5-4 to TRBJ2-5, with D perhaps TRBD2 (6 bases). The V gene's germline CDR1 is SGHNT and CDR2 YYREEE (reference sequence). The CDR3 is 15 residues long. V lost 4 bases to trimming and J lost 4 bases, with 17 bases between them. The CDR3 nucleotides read TGTGCCAGCAGCGACTGGAGGGCAGGTGGAGAGACCCAGTACTTC. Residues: CASSDWRAGGETQYF.

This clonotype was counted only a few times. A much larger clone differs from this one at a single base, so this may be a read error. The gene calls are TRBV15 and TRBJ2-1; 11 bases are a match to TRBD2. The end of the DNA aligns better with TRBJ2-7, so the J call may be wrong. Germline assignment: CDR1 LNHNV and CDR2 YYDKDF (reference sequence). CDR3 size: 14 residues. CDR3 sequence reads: CATRGTSGYNEQYF. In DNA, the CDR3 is TGTGCCACCAGGGGGACTAGCGGTTACAATGAGCAGTACTTC.

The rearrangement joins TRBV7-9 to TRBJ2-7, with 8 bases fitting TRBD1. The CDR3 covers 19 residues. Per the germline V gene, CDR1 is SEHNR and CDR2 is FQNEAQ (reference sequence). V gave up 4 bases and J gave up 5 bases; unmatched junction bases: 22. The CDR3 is CASSWSKRQGTKVEDEQYF. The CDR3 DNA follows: TGTGCCAGCAGCTGGAGCAAGAGACAGGGGACGAAAGTAGAAGACGAGCAGTACTTC. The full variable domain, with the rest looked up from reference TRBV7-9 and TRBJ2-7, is DTGVSQNPRHKITKRGQNVTFRCDPISEHNRLYWYRQTLGQGPEFLTYFQNEAQLEKSRLLSDRFSAERPKGSFSTLEIQRTEQGDSAMYLCASSWSKRQGTKVEDEQYFGPGTRLTVT.

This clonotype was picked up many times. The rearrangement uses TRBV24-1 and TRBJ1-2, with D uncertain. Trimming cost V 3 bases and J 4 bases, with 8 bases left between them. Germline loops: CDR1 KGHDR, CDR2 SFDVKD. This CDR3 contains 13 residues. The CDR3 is CATSDRSGYGYTF. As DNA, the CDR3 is TGTGCCACCAGTGATCGATCGGGCTATGGCTACACCTTC.

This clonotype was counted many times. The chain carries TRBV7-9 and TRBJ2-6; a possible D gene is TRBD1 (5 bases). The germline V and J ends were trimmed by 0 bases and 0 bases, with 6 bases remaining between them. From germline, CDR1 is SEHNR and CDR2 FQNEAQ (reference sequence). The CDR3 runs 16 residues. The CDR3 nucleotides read TGTGCCAGCAGCTTAGCCGACAGCTCTGGGGCCAACGTCCTGACTTTC. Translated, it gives CASSLADSSGANVLTF.

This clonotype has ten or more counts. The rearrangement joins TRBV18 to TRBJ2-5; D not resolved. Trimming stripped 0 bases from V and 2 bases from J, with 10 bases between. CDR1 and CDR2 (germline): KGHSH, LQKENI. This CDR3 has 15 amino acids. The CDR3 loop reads CASSPPVVVQETQYF. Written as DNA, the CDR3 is TGTGCCAGCTCACCACCGGTGGTAGTTCAAGAGACCCAGTACTTC.